This paragraph covers one TCR beta chain sequence. The antigen is undetermined. The data originate from a study of cytomegalovirus exposure and HLA in healthy donors. Overall study results and limits: Several top significant clusters appeared, in a later analysis, to be linked to common viral pathogens. Evidence from a later analysis indicated that most CMV-associated TCR beta chains looked HLA-restricted. Later on, an analysis showed TCR association rates differing by HLA locus, with DRB1 the most and HLA-C the fewest. In a later analysis, V- and J-gene trimming of beta chains associated with a DCLRE1C missense variant, replicated independently.

Use of 60 Vbeta and 13 Jbeta primers characterized the PCR. The repertoire was sequenced with immunoSEQ multiplex PCR; TCRdb's copy has only in-frame clones and lacks some. The sample contains approximately 70,000 clones, 65% to 85% of which appear only once. This CDR3 contains 16 residues. V shed 0 bases and J shed 0 bases, with 9 bases lying between them. Germline CDR1 and CDR2: LGHNA and YNFKEQ. Sequencing was performed on PBMCs. The clonotype comes from a woman in her 30s in good health and CMV-seronegative. The chain links TRBV4-2 to TRBJ2-1; D unresolved. In DNA, the CDR3 is TGTGCCAGCAGCCAAGATCCTTACAGCTCCTACAATGAGCAGTTCTTC. Its translation is CASSQDPYSSYNEQFF.